This TCR beta chain was profiled in a study of OX40 agonist ivuxolimab in advanced cancers. The study's findings and limits: Patients who responded partially at 0.1-3.0 mg/kg showed clonal expansion ranking among the lowest.

With regard to this clone: Its antigen is currently unknown.

Assay: immunoSEQ multiplex PCR; the TCRdb copy retains only in-frame clones and omits some. The sample contains 90,000 or so clones, roughly 90% of which appear only once. The germline V gene has CDR1 SGHVS and CDR2 FNYEAQ. This CDR3 has 15 residues. Trimming pared 5 bases from V and 1 base from J, leaving 13 bases between. If patients had autoimmune disease history or systemic immunosuppression, they were excluded. The source was CD4+ or CD8+ T cells sorted from blood, collected in a trial of the OX40 agonist ivuxolimab. The receptor comes from an adult with an advanced solid tumor such as melanoma, head and neck, liver or kidney cancer. The V gene is TRBV7-6, the J gene TRBJ2-3; either TRBD1 or TRBD2 may fit D (5 bases each). CDR3 protein: CASSASRGGTDTQYF. The CDR3, as DNA: TGTGCCAGCAGCGCCTCGAGGGGCGGCACAGATACGCAGTATTTT.